The following is a T cell receptor (beta chain) sequence with its context. Antigen: not known. The repertoire was sequenced with immunoSEQ multiplex PCR; TCRdb's copy has only in-frame clones and lacks some. The sample yields about 94,000 clones, roughly 94% seen once. This CDR3 has 15 amino acids. V shed 1 base and J shed 5 bases, with 15 bases lying between them. Germline CDR1 and CDR2: MNHEY and SVGAGI. This sample is part of a study of siplizumab effects on memory and regulatory T cells. Findings and caveats of the study: Siplizumab conditions gave an average of 68.8% Treg-derived mappable alloreactive CD4+ clones, versus 25% to 30% for controls. Major contributors to the alloresponse seemed to be naive T cells, which also appeared more diverse than memory cells.

This TCR derives from a human donor in good health. Sequenced sample: non-Treg CD4+ T cells sorted from blood. This rearrangement joins TRBV6-5 to TRBJ2-7; D perhaps matches TRBD2 (6 bases). The CDR3 bases are TGTGCCAGCAGTTACTTTGGCGGGGTCTCAGACGAGCAGTACTTC. Translation gives CASSYFGGVSDEQYF.